A selection of T cell receptor beta chains follows, all from one sample in a study of blood T cell repertoires in COVID-19. Libraries were prepared by immunoSEQ multiplex PCR; TCRdb keeps only in-frame clonotypes and omits some of them. There are over 250,000 clones in the sample; just under 90% occur only once, and 6.3% lies in the top ten. What was sequenced was peripheral blood. Receptor source: a woman between 45 and 65 years old with COVID-19, enrolled during active disease. Each CDR3 is given with its conserved first and last residue. Each record gives: V gene, clone size, CDR3 protein. Size tells how often a clone was seen (once, few, many) or the class of an expanded clone, and some rows leave it out.

V gene: TRBV7-8; clone size: -; CDR3 protein: CASSWTGGADTQYF
V gene: TRBV29-1; clone size: -; CDR3 protein: CSAKRGDRTPYTF
V gene: TRBV6-2/TRBV6-3; clone size: once; CDR3 protein: CASSYSSRQANSPLHF
V gene: TRBV5-1; clone size: -; CDR3 protein: CASSPGTAGTRYEQYF
V gene: TRBV19; clone size: -; CDR3 protein: CASFSGPGGELFF
V gene: TRBV5-4; clone size: -; CDR3 protein: CASSLGAGNQPQHF
V gene: TRBV15; clone size: few; CDR3 protein: CATSRQIRETQYF
V gene: TRBV20-1; clone size: -; CDR3 protein: CSARTLYEQFF
V gene: TRBV7-3; clone size: -; CDR3 protein: CASSLRGATNGYTF
V gene: TRBV20-1; clone size: -; CDR3 protein: CSASQLGTVNTEAFF
V gene: TRBV7-9; clone size: -; CDR3 protein: CASSREGGGRDTEAFF
V gene: TRBV12-5; clone size: once; CDR3 protein: CASGLVWDRSFGNYGYTF
V gene: TRBV12-5; clone size: -; CDR3 protein: CASGTGTLQETQYF
V gene: TRBV3-1/TRBV3-2; clone size: -; CDR3 protein: CASRTTGSSYEQYF
V gene: TRBV13; clone size: -; CDR3 protein: CASSSGQYNEQFF
V gene: TRBV27; clone size: -; CDR3 protein: CASSLMGGNEQFF
V gene: TRBV6-2/TRBV6-3; clone size: -; CDR3 protein: CASSKTLQGFGANVLTF
V gene: TRBV29-1; clone size: -; CDR3 protein: CSVLRLAGQTGELFF
V gene: TRBV11-2; clone size: -; CDR3 protein: CASSLGAGAYGYTF
V gene: TRBV4-2; clone size: -; CDR3 protein: CASSQGRTGGLNGYTF
V gene: TRBV11-2; clone size: -; CDR3 protein: CASSLGQRLEQYF
V gene: TRBV7-8; clone size: -; CDR3 protein: CASSNNRGRGETQYF
V gene: TRBV11-3; clone size: -; CDR3 protein: CASSRGTLSGNTIYF
V gene: TRBV28; clone size: -; CDR3 protein: CASSLTGQVNTEAFF
V gene: TRBV5-4; clone size: -; CDR3 protein: CASSLGGTGRYEQFF
V gene: TRBV19; clone size: -; CDR3 protein: CASSIPGTSGSWGTDTQYF
V gene: TRBV6-5; clone size: -; CDR3 protein: CASSYSELAGVNEQFF
V gene: TRBV27; clone size: once; CDR3 protein: CASKLSGSYFLGYEQYF
V gene: TRBV5-4; clone size: -; CDR3 protein: CASSLNGPDTQYF
V gene: TRBV6-5; clone size: -; CDR3 protein: CASKAGTGGEKLFF
V gene: TRBV6-5; clone size: -; CDR3 protein: CASSYGQGSEEQYF
V gene: TRBV10-2; clone size: -; CDR3 protein: CASRDRDSYNSPLHF
V gene: TRBV11-2; clone size: -; CDR3 protein: CASSFLLTSAYEQYF
V gene: TRBV9; clone size: -; CDR3 protein: CASSARVSGNTIYF
V gene: TRBV6-4; clone size: -; CDR3 protein: CASSDQASGSTDTQYF
V gene: TRBV15; clone size: -; CDR3 protein: CATSRPRDEQYF
V gene: TRBV19; clone size: -; CDR3 protein: CASSAPLRRREAFF
V gene: TRBV9; clone size: many; CDR3 protein: CASSSGMANYGYTF
V gene: TRBV5-8; clone size: -; CDR3 protein: CASSPPGLVEPYEQYF
V gene: TRBV5-6; clone size: -; CDR3 protein: CASSLVGGNTDTQYF
V gene: TRBV7-2; clone size: -; CDR3 protein: CASSLDGMGTEAFF
V gene: TRBV7-2; clone size: -; CDR3 protein: CASSSGGGLVYEQYF
V gene: TRBV30; clone size: once; CDR3 protein: CAWSYLGGRGQGQPQHF
V gene: TRBV18; clone size: -; CDR3 protein: CASSPPSGRALVRPDTQYF
V gene: TRBV11-2; clone size: -; CDR3 protein: CASSLVPYRTVSYNEQFF
V gene: TRBV6-1; clone size: -; CDR3 protein: CASSEKGRSTEAFF
V gene: TRBV28; clone size: -; CDR3 protein: CASRYGGAFYTF
V gene: TRBV5-1; clone size: -; CDR3 protein: CASSIGQGANEKLFF
V gene: TRBV3-1/TRBV3-2; clone size: -; CDR3 protein: CASRAGRNSPLHF
V gene: TRBV11-3; clone size: -; CDR3 protein: CASSFPTVAGGWLGADTQYF
V gene: TRBV27; clone size: -; CDR3 protein: CASSRGTSGRDEQFF
V gene: TRBV11-2; clone size: -; CDR3 protein: CASSLGAGRTEAFF
V gene: TRBV7-3; clone size: -; CDR3 protein: CASSLNTGTNTDTQYF
V gene: TRBV12-3/TRBV12-4; clone size: -; CDR3 protein: CASRQGFADTQYF
V gene: TRBV29-1; clone size: -; CDR3 protein: CSVRRDRDTQYF
V gene: TRBV30; clone size: -; CDR3 protein: CAWSATGVGTDTQYF
V gene: TRBV5-1; clone size: -; CDR3 protein: CASSFLDLNTEAFF
V gene: TRBV4-1; clone size: -; CDR3 protein: CASSQDQQGSSYNSPLHF
V gene: TRBV19; clone size: -; CDR3 protein: CASSIVGTVGQLNYGYTF